These 8 T cell receptor beta chains were sequenced from one sample in a study of T cell responses to AZD1222 COVID-19 vaccine. Libraries were prepared by immunoSEQ multiplex PCR; TCRdb keeps only in-frame clonotypes and omits some of them. The repertoire consists of around 58,000 clones, with about 88% occurring once and the leading ten covering roughly 10%. The sample was peripheral blood, taken on day 0 of AZD1222 vaccination. Every receptor here comes from an adult in good health.

A single count supports this clone. The chain couples TRBV19 to TRBJ1-2; 8 bases align to TRBD1. Germline CDR1 LNHDA, CDR2 SQIVND (reference sequence). The CDR3 loop spans 15 amino acids. J gave up 0 bases and V 3 bases, and 3 bases lay outside the gene matches. DNA of the CDR3: TGTGCCAGTAGTATGACAGGGGTGCCTAACTATGGCTACACCTTC. This gives the protein CASSMTGVPNYGYTF.

This chain links TRBV6-5 with TRBJ1-2; no definite D call. Germline CDR1 is MNHEY and CDR2 is SVGAGI. The V and J ends lost 7 bases and 1 base respectively, with 7 bases between them. CDR3 length: 12 amino acids. Here the CDR3 reads CASTDINYGYTF. The CDR3 DNA follows: TGTGCCAGCACCGACATTAACTATGGCTACACCTTC.

The rearrangement joins TRBV3-1 (or the pseudogene TRBV3-2) to TRBJ2-5, with a weak D call TRBD1 (6 bases). Germline V gene sequence: CDR1 LGHDT, CDR2 YNNKEL (reference sequence). CDR3 length equals 17 residues. Trimming shortened V by 0 bases and J by 9 bases, and 23 bases separated the two germline ends. The CDR3 is CASSQDCPDSALVAQYF. The CDR3 DNA is TGTGCCAGCAGCCAAGATTGTCCGGACAGCGCCTTGGTGGCCCAGTACTTC.

This clone was observed a handful of times. The chain combines TRBV6-4 with TRBJ2-3; 7 nucleotides align to TRBD2. V lost 4 bases and J lost 6; bases outside the gene matches: 7. This CDR3 comprises 14 residues. CDR1 MRHNA and CDR2 SNTAGT come from the germline V gene. The CDR3 sequence is CASSAKAGPDTQYF. The CDR3 bases are TGTGCCAGCAGTGCAAAAGCGGGACCCGATACGCAGTATTTT.

This chain connects TRBV28 to TRBJ1-2, with D perhaps TRBD1 (5 bases). CDR1 is MDHEN, CDR2 SYDVKM, per germline. Trimming took off 6 bases at V and 6 bases at J, with 14 bases between the two ends. The CDR3 has 13 amino acids. The CDR3 loop is CASRGTGTDGYTF. CDR3 in DNA: TGTGCCAGCAGGGGAACAGGAACAGATGGCTACACCTTC.

This rearrangement joins TRBV3-1 (or the pseudogene TRBV3-2) to TRBJ2-1; D is unclear. The CDR3 spans 16 residues. Germline loops: CDR1 LGHDT, CDR2 YNNKEL (reference sequence). V lost 0 bases, J lost 3 bases, and 12 bases lay in between. The CDR3 nucleotides read TGTGCCAGCAGCCAAGATTTGGGGAAGGTCTACAATGAGCAGTTCTTC. Translated, it gives CASSQDLGKVYNEQFF.

A single count supports this clone. This chain connects TRBV6-5 to TRBJ2-5; D assignment may be TRBD1 or TRBD2 (5 bases each). Germline V gene lookup returns CDR1 MNHEY and CDR2 SVGAGI. Trimming shortened V by 5 bases and J by 1 base, and 14 bases separated the two germline ends. The CDR3 is made up of 15 amino acids. For the CDR3, the DNA is TGTGCCAGCAGTAACCTTAGAGGGGCCCAAGAGACCCAGTACTTC. Translated, it gives CASSNLRGAQETQYF.

CDR3 sequence (DNA): TGTGCCAGCAGTATCAACAGGGGCATTAATTCACCCCTCCACTTT. This encodes CASSINRGINSPLHF. This rearrangement joins TRBV6-5 to TRBJ1-6, with 7 bases aligning to TRBD1. V was clipped by 5 bases and J by 6 bases; unmatched bases: 7. CDR1 and CDR2 (germline): MNHEY, SVGAGI. There are 15 residues in the CDR3.